The present T cell receptor beta chain was sequenced within a study of CD8+ T cells in alopecia areata. J gave up 5 bases and V 5 bases, and 19 bases lay outside the gene matches. This CDR3 is 20 amino acids long. Germline V lookup: CDR1 PRHDT, CDR2 FYEKMQ (reference sequence). The sorting of PBMCs gave CD4+ and CD8+ T cells. Study results and limitations: Scalp data also include sequences from resident alphabeta T cells of normal skin. It was lesional scalp, especially alopecia totalis/universalis, that showed higher clonality than normal scalp. It was less clear whether patients shared TCRs than it was in mice, possibly because of HLA.

After isolation, RNA underwent reverse transcription to generate cDNA as the sequencing template. Assay used: immunoSEQ multiplex PCR; TCRdb lists only in-frame clones, some missing. This table has 150,000 to 200,000 clones, 55% appearing once. A word on this clone: Antigen specificity is unknown.

V and J are TRBV13 and TRBJ2-5; 14 nucleotides align to TRBD2. This TCR came from a human donor in good health. Material: CD4+ T cells sorted from blood. In DNA, the CDR3 is TGTGCCAGCAGCCAATATAAGCGGACTAGCGGGAGGACAATCGGGGAGACCCAGTACTTC. Translating it yields CASSQYKRTSGRTIGETQYF.